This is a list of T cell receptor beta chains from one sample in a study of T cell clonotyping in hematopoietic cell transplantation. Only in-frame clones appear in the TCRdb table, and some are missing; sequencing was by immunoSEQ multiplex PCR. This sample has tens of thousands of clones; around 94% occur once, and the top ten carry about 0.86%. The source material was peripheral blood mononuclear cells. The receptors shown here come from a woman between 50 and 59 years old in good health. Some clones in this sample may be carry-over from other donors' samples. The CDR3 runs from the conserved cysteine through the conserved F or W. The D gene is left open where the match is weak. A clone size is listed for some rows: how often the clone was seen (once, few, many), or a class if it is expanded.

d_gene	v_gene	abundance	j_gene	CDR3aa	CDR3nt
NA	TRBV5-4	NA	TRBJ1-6	CASSLGRGVYNSPLHF	TGTGCCAGCAGCTTAGGTAGGGGGGTCTATAATTCACCCCTCCACTTT
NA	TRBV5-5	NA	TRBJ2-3	CASSSRGGLNTDTQYF	TGTGCCAGCAGCTCGCGGGGAGGCTTGAACACAGATACGCAGTATTTT
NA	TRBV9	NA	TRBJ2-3	CASSVEKEGGRDTQYF	TGTGCCAGCAGCGTAGAAAAGGAGGGGGGCAGAGATACGCAGTATTTT
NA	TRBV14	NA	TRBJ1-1	CASSQDLLGENTEAFF	TGTGCCAGCAGCCAAGATCTCTTGGGGGAGAACACTGAAGCTTTCTTT
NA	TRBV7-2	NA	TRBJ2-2	CASSGENTGELFF	TGTGCCAGCAGCGGAGAGAACACCGGGGAGCTGTTTTTT
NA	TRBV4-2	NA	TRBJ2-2	CASSQDSARNTGELFF	TGTGCCAGCAGCCAAGATTCCGCTAGGAACACCGGGGAGCTGTTTTTT
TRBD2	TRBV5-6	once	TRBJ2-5	CASSLTAGGHQETQYF	TGTGCCAGCAGCTTGACAGCGGGGGGGCACCAAGAGACCCAGTACTTC
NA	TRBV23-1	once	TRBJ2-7	CAREKTKYPYEQYF	TGCGCCAGGGAAAAAACAAAATATCCCTACGAGCAGTACTTC
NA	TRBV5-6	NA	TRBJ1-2	CASSVFDGGYTF	TGTGCCTCTTCTGTGTTTGATGGTGGCTACACCTTC
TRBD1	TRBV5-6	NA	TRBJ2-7	CASSSSGQGHYEQYF	TGTGCCAGCAGCTCCTCGGGACAGGGGCACTACGAGCAGTACTTC
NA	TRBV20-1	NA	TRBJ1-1	CSAGGGSAFF	TGCAGTGCAGGGGGTGGTTCAGCTTTCTTT
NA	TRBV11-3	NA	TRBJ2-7	CASSNYHRVSYEQYF	TGTGCCAGCAGCAACTATCACAGGGTGTCCTACGAGCAGTACTTC
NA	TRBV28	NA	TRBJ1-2	CASSKQGSYGYTF	TGTGCCAGCAGTAAACAGGGCTCCTATGGCTACACCTTC
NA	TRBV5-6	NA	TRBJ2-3	CASSLAQTIPSTDTQYF	TGTGCCAGCAGCTTGGCCCAGACAATTCCTAGCACAGATACGCAGTATTTT
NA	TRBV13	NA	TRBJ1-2	CASSLAAIGDKSGYTF	TGTGCCAGCAGCTTAGCCGCCATCGGGGATAAGAGTGGCTACACCTTC
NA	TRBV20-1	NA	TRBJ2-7	CSARWGYEQYF	TGCAGTGCTAGGTGGGGGTACGAGCAGTACTTC
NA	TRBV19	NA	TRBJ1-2	CASTPYVSFYGYTF	TGTGCCAGTACCCCATACGTGTCATTCTATGGCTACACCTTC
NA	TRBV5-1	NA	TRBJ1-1	CASSGGRGDAAFF	TGCGCCAGCAGCGGGGGCAGGGGCGATGCAGCTTTCTTT
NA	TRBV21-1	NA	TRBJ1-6	CANRGSSSSYNSPLHF	TGTGCCAACCGGGGTTCTTCCAGCTCCTATAATTCACCCCTCCACTTT
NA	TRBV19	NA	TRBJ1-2	CASADKQGGYTF	TGTGCCAGCGCCGACAAACAGGGTGGCTACACCTTC
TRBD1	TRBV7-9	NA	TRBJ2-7	CASSPRTGGNSYEQYF	TGTGCCAGCAGCCCCCGGACAGGGGGAAACTCCTACGAGCAGTACTTC
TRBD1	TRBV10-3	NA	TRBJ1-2	CAISEGGGQGYTF	TGTGCCATCAGTGAAGGGGGCGGTCAGGGCTACACCTTC
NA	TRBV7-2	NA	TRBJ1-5	CASSLGGISNQPQHF	TGTGCCAGCAGCCTCGGGGGTATTAGCAATCAGCCCCAGCATTTT
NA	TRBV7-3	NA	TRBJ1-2	CASSPDGNNYGYTF	TGTGCCAGCAGCCCGGACGGAAATAATTATGGCTACACCTTC
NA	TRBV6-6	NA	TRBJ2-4	CASGFLDPIIQYF	TGTGCCAGCGGCTTTCTTGACCCAATCATTCAGTACTTC
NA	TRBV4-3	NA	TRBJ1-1	CASSQRDGLSRDWNTEAFF	TGCGCCAGCAGCCAAAGGGACGGGCTTAGCCGGGACTGGAACACTGAAGCTTTCTTT
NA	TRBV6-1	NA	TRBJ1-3	CATSGAGISGNTIYF	TGTGCCACTTCAGGGGCCGGTATCTCTGGAAACACCATATATTTT
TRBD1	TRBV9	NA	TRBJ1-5	CASSVEGGAQPQHF	TGTGCCAGCAGCGTAGAAGGGGGCGCCCAGCCCCAGCATTTT
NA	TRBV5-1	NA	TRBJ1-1	CASSLQGGGTEAFF	TGCGCCAGCAGCCTTCAAGGGGGGGGAACTGAAGCTTTCTTT
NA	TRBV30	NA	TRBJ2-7	CAWSPHVSSYEQYF	TGTGCCTGGAGCCCTCACGTCAGCTCCTACGAGCAGTACTTC
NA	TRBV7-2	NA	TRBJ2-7	CASSLERESEQYF	TGTGCCAGCAGCTTAGAGAGGGAGTCCGAGCAGTACTTC
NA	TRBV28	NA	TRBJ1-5	CASSKGGAQLHF	TGTGCCAGCAGTAAGGGCGGGGCCCAGCTGCATTTT
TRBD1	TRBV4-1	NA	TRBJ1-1	CASSAPQGKNTEAFF	TGCGCCAGCAGCGCGCCACAGGGGAAGAACACTGAAGCTTTCTTT
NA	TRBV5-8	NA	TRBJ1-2	CASSHGQLREGYTF	TGTGCCAGCAGCCATGGACAGCTTAGGGAAGGCTACACCTTC
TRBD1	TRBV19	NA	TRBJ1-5	CASTLGPRDSNQPQHF	TGTGCCAGTACTTTAGGCCCCCGGGACAGTAATCAGCCCCAGCATTTT
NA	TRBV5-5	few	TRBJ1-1	CASRPRSGNTEAFF	TGTGCCAGCAGGCCTAGGTCGGGGAACACTGAAGCTTTCTTT
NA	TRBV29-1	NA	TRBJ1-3	CSVGDSAGNTIYF	TGCAGCGTTGGTGACAGCGCTGGAAACACCATATATTTT
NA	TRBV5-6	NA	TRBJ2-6	CASSHIPGHLSSGANVLTF	TGTGCCAGCAGCCATATTCCGGGACACCTTTCCTCTGGGGCCAACGTCCTGACTTTC
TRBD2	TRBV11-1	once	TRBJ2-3	CASSLGPGTSRNKDTQYF	TGTGCCAGCAGTCTAGGCCCCGGGACTAGCAGGAACAAAGATACGCAGTATTTT